The sample holds many counts of the clone carrying this T cell receptor (beta chain). Its antigen remains unidentified. This specimen belongs to a study of CD8 T cells in ankylosing spondylitis. Findings of the study overall: Characteristic, it appeared, of ankylosing spondylitis blood was a TCR beta motif of about eight highly homologous variants. Earlier literature documents some of the motif variants in reactive arthritis synovial fluid and blood. According to the report, clones linked to the disease were significantly enriched in matched synovial fluid samples taken from ankylosing spondylitis patients.

Deletions cut 0 bases from V and 5 bases from J, with 11 bases between. CDR1 and CDR2 (germline): SGHRS, YFSETQ. The CDR3 runs to 14 residues. Libraries for TCR beta were made by quantitative 5'-RACE with molecular barcodes. MiXCR, applied by TCRdb to the 5' RACE reads, yields one record per CDR3 protein. The table includes under 250,000 distinct CDR3 sequences, about a quarter detected once. Sequencing was performed on blood, either unsorted or a sorted T cell fraction (not recorded which). This rearrangement joins TRBV5-1 to TRBJ2-5, with D hard to call. The receptor was isolated from a male donor with ankylosing spondylitis or in good health (not recorded which). The CDR3 sequence: CASSLVGLEETQYF. CDR3 in DNA: TGCGCCAGCAGCTTGGTAGGGTTGGAGGAGACCCAGTACTTC.